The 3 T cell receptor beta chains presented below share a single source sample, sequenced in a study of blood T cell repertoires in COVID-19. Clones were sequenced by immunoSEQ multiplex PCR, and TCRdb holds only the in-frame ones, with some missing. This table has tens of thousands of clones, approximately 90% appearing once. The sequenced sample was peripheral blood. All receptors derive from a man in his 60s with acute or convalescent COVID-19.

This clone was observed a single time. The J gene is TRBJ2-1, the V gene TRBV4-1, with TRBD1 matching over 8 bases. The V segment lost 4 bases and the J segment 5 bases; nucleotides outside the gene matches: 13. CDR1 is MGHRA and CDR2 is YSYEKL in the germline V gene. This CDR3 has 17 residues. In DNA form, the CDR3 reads TGCGCCAGCAGCCCGACCCTCACAGGGGGAGGAAACAATGAGCAGTTCTTC. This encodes CASSPTLTGGGNNEQFF.

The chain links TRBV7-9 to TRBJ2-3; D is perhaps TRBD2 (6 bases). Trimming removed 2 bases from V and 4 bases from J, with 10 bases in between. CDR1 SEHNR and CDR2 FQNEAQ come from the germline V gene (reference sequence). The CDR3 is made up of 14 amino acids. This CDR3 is CASSLSGGADTQYF. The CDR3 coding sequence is TGTGCCAGCAGCTTATCTGGAGGGGCAGATACGCAGTATTTT.

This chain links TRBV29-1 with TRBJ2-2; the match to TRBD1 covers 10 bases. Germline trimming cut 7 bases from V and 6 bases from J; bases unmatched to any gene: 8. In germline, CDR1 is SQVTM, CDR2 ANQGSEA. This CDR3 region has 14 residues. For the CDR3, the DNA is TGCAGCGGAAAAGGACAGGGGGTCCCCGGGGAGCTGTTTTTT. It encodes CSGKGQGVPGELFF.